These 26 T cell receptor beta chains came from one sample sequenced in a study of control samples from healthy donors and cancer patients. Profiled with immunoSEQ multiplex PCR; TCRdb holds only in-frame clones, not every one. The data contain roughly 450,000 clones, around 90% of them singletons. The material sequenced was PBMCs. Receptors originate from a man aged 35 to 55 with head and neck cancer.

The chain combines TRBV28 with TRBJ1-2, with a possible D match to TRBD1 (5 bases). CDR1 is MDHEN and CDR2 is SYDVKM in the germline V gene. This CDR3 has 13 residues. The V gene lost 2 bases and the J gene lost 4 bases, with 8 bases spanning the gap. In DNA, the CDR3 is TGTGCCAGCAGTTTAGGGGGAATCTATGGCTACACCTTC. It specifies CASSLGGIYGYTF.

The gene calls are TRBV29-1 and TRBJ2-7; weak D call: TRBD2 (6 bases). Trimming stripped 6 bases from V and 3 bases from J, with 18 bases between. Per germline, CDR1 SQVTM and CDR2 ANQGSEA. The length of the CDR3 is 14 residues. The CDR3 DNA reads as TGCAGCGTCGTAGACAACCACGGGAGCTACGAGCAGTACTTC. Translated, it gives CSVVDNHGSYEQYF.

The chain has TRBV28 and TRBJ2-7; D call uncertain. CDR1 is MDHEN, CDR2 SYDVKM, per germline. This CDR3 is 15 amino acids long. Trimming removed 5 bases from V and 2 bases from J, with 16 bases in between. CDR3 bases: TGTGCCAGCAGTACTCGGACCCTAGGCACCTACGAGCAGTACTTC. Its protein is CASSTRTLGTYEQYF.

The gene calls are TRBV28 and TRBJ2-7; 11 bases align to TRBD2. Germline V lookup: CDR1 MDHEN, CDR2 SYDVKM. The CDR3 is 15 amino acids. The V and J ends lost 7 bases and 2 bases, in that order; junction bases with no gene match: 7. Written as DNA, the CDR3 is TGTGCCAGCACCCGGGGGACTAGCGGAACCTACGAGCAGTACTTC. Encoded protein: CASTRGTSGTYEQYF.

This clone occurred once. The chain links TRBV27 to TRBJ1-5, with 7 positions matching TRBD1. Losses at the gene ends were 5 bases for V and 4 bases for J; bases not matched to a gene: 11. CDR3 size: 16 residues. Germline V CDR1 and CDR2: MNHEY, SMNVEV (reference sequence). For the CDR3, the DNA is TGTGCCAGCAGTCCCTCGACAGGGCGTAGGAATCAGCCCCAGCATTTT. Encoded protein: CASSPSTGRRNQPQHF.

This clone is a singleton in its sample. The identical CDR3 is also encoded by other nucleotide sequences in the sample. The V gene is TRBV28, the J gene TRBJ1-2; D unclear. The CDR3 is made up of 11 amino acids. Germline V gives CDR1 MDHEN, CDR2 SYDVKM. V gave up 3 bases and J gave up 5 bases, with 4 bases separating them. The CDR3 protein is CASSFRYGYTF. The CDR3 DNA reads TGTGCCAGCAGTTTTAGGTATGGCTACACCTTC.

V is TRBV28 and J is TRBJ2-2; 16 bases map to TRBD2. The CDR3 covers 19 residues. After removal of 5 bases from V and 5 bases from J, the junction contained 11 bases not matched to a gene. Germline-derived CDR1 and CDR2 are MDHEN and SYDVKM. The CDR3 loop is CASSPPGLAGGPGTGELFF. In nucleotides, the CDR3 is TGTGCCAGCAGTCCCCCGGGACTAGCGGGAGGGCCGGGTACCGGGGAGCTGTTTTTT.

The rearrangement links TRBV7-9 to TRBJ2-3, with D perhaps matching TRBD2 (5 bases). Germline lookup yields CDR1 SEHNR and CDR2 FQNEAQ (reference sequence). The CDR3 is 14 residues long. Trimming shortened V by 4 bases and J by 6 bases, and 14 bases separated the two germline ends. The CDR3 DNA sequence: TGTGCCAGCAGCTCGATACAGCGCGGGGATACGCAGTATTTT. Translated: CASSSIQRGDTQYF.

V usage is TRBV6-1 and J usage is TRBJ2-7; no clear D gene. CDR1 and CDR2 from the germline V gene are MNHNS and SASEGT. The CDR3 spans 14 residues. V lost 1 base, J lost 1 base, and 8 bases lay in between. CDR3 DNA sequence: TGTGCCAGCAGTGAAGTTCCCCTTTCCTACGAGCAGTACTTC. Translation gives CASSEVPLSYEQYF.

The chain combines TRBV28 with TRBJ2-3, with 9 bases lining up with TRBD2. In germline, CDR1 is MDHEN, CDR2 SYDVKM. The CDR3 loop spans 16 amino acids. With 3 bases clipped from V and 0 bases from J, the junction kept 4 bases outside the gene matches. CDR3 sequence reads: CASSFIAGASTDTQYF. CDR3 nucleotides: TGTGCCAGCAGTTTCATAGCGGGGGCTAGCACAGATACGCAGTATTTT. The complete variable domain, with remaining parts taken from reference TRBV28 and TRBJ2-3, reads DVKVTQSSRYLVKRTGEKVFLECVQDMDHENMFWYRQDPGLGLRLIYFSYDVKMKEKGDIPEGYSVSREKKERFSLILESASTNQTSMYLCASSFIAGASTDTQYFGPGTRLTVL.

The chain is built from TRBV27 and TRBJ1-1; the D is unclear. Germline V lookup: CDR1 MNHEY, CDR2 SMNVEV (reference sequence). The CDR3 contains 14 residues. Trimming removed 8 bases from V and 10 bases from J, with 23 bases in between. The CDR3 here is CASLSNYPVTPAFF. The CDR3 bases are TGTGCCAGCCTATCTAACTACCCCGTAACGCCAGCTTTCTTT.

The chain combines TRBV5-1 with TRBJ2-1, with 12 bases that match TRBD2. With 5 bases clipped from V and 2 bases from J, the junction kept 11 bases outside the gene matches. Germline CDR1 SGHRS, CDR2 YFSETQ. The length of the CDR3 is 18 residues. The CDR3 nucleotides are TGCGCCAGCAGACCCAGACTAGCGGGGGACTCCCCCTACAATGAGCAGTTCTTC. It encodes CASRPRLAGDSPYNEQFF.

The V gene is TRBV11-2, the J gene TRBJ2-5; 7 nucleotides align to TRBD1. The germline gives CDR1 SGHAT, CDR2 FQNNGV. The CDR3 sequence is 14 residues long. V shed 1 base, J shed 5 bases, and the junction held 4 bases outside the gene matches. DNA for the CDR3: TGTGCCAGCAGCTTAGGGGGGACAGCCGAGACCCAGTACTTC. This sequence encodes CASSLGGTAETQYF.

The chain employs TRBV7-9 and TRBJ2-3, with 9 positions matching TRBD1. This CDR3 region has 15 residues. J gave up 4 bases and V 5 bases, and 7 bases lay outside the gene matches. Germline CDR1 and CDR2: SEHNR and FQNEAQ (reference sequence). The DNA of the CDR3 is TGTGCCAGCAGCAGAACAGGGGGCGAGGCAGATACGCAGTATTTT. Translating it yields CASSRTGGEADTQYF.

The V and J genes are TRBV5-4 and TRBJ2-1; D is perhaps TRBD2 (5 bases). V was pared by 1 base and J by 3 bases, with 20 bases between. Germline V gene lookup returns CDR1 SGHNT and CDR2 YYREEE (reference sequence). This CDR3 has 18 residues. The CDR3 bases are TGTGCCAGCAGCTTGTTCACCTCCGCGTGGGAGATCTACAATGAGCAGTTCTTC. This codes for CASSLFTSAWEIYNEQFF.

The chain combines TRBV11-2 with TRBJ2-7; the match to TRBD2 covers 11 bases. The CDR3 extends over 15 amino acids. J lost 0 bases, V lost 5 bases, and 3 bases had no gene match. CDR1 and CDR2 from the germline V gene are SGHAT and FQNNGV. The CDR3 loop is CASSGLAGSSYEQYF. The CDR3 DNA is TGTGCCAGCAGCGGACTAGCGGGCAGCTCCTACGAGCAGTACTTC.

The chain has TRBV15 and TRBJ2-2; D gene unclear. The germline CDR1 and CDR2 sequences are LNHNV and YYDKDF (reference sequence). This CDR3 spans 15 amino acids. V was trimmed by 0 bases and J by 7 bases, leaving 12 bases between them. The CDR3 reads CATSRDRSLGGELFF. The DNA of the CDR3 is TGTGCCACCAGCAGAGATCGATCTCTCGGCGGGGAGCTGTTTTTT. Full variable domain (rest looked up from reference TRBV15 and TRBJ2-2): DAMVIQNPRYQVTQFGKPVTLSCSQTLNHNVMYWYQQKSSQAPKLLFHYYDKDFNNEADTPDNFQSRRPNTSFCFLDIRSPGLGDTAMYLCATSRDRSLGGELFFGEGSRLTVL.

The chain links TRBV21-1 to TRBJ1-4. TRBV21-1 is tagged as a pseudogene. The CDR3 totals 19 residues. The DNA of the CDR3 is TGTGCCAGCAGCAAACGACGGGGGCGGTGTATCAAGGCTAATGAAAAACTGTTTTTT. Translation: CASSKRRGRCIKANEKLFF.

The chain employs TRBV29-1 and TRBJ1-1; no reliable D call. Germline loops: CDR1 SQVTM, CDR2 ANQGSEA. Trimming cost V 4 bases and J 11 bases, with 20 bases left between them. The CDR3 is 13 residues long. As DNA, the CDR3 is TGCAGCGTTGCGGCCACCAAGGACCGCGTTGCTTTCTTT. Protein product: CSVAATKDRVAFF.

The table lists this clone with a few counts. The chain is built from TRBV5-8 and TRBJ2-1, with D hard to call. Trimming removed 1 base from V and 5 bases from J, with 16 bases in between. This CDR3 contains 16 residues. Germline V lookup: CDR1 SGHTS, CDR2 YDEGEE. This CDR3 is CASSLSGVRRNNEQFF. The DNA for the CDR3 is TGTGCCAGCAGCTTGTCGGGCGTTAGAAGGAACAATGAGCAGTTCTTC.

The chain links TRBV3-1 (or the pseudogene TRBV3-2) to TRBJ2-5, with a tentative D call TRBD2 (6 bases). The V end was cut by 10 bases, the J end by 4 bases, with 28 bases between. The germline CDR1 and CDR2 sequences are LGHDT and YNNKEL (reference sequence). The CDR3 runs to 17 residues. CDR3 in DNA: TGTGCCACGTCGCCCACCAGCTCTAGCGTTGGTAGAGAGACCCAGTACTTC. It encodes CATSPTSSSVGRETQYF.

V is TRBV10-3 and J is TRBJ2-7; 12 bases map to TRBD2. The CDR3 consists of 22 residues. V gave up 6 bases and J gave up 7 bases; unmatched junction bases: 31. The germline CDR1 and CDR2 sequences are ENHRY and SYGVKD. The CDR3 coding sequence is TGTGCCATCAGAAGGAGCATAGGTGTAACATTGTGGGGACTAGCGGGCGTAAAAGAGCAGTACTTC. Translated: CAIRRSIGVTLWGLAGVKEQYF.

This chain uses TRBV19 with TRBJ2-1; 7 nucleotides agree with TRBD2. Germline loops: CDR1 LNHDA, CDR2 SQIVND (reference sequence). The CDR3 has 14 residues. The V segment lost 5 bases and the J segment 9 bases; nucleotides outside the gene matches: 10. CDR3 amino acids: CASSGEGFVSEQFF. The CDR3 coding sequence is TGTGCCAGTAGTGGGGAGGGGTTTGTTAGTGAGCAGTTCTTC.

The gene calls are TRBV7-2 and TRBJ2-7, with 8 bases lining up with TRBD1. The CDR3 totals 14 residues. Losses at the gene ends were 5 bases for V and 0 bases for J; bases not matched to a gene: 3. Germline CDR1 reads SGHTA; CDR2 reads FQGNSA. CDR3 region: CASSLTGASYEQYF. The CDR3 DNA is TGTGCCAGCAGCCTGACAGGGGCCTCCTACGAGCAGTACTTC.

The count of this clone is one. The rearrangement uses TRBV18 and TRBJ2-4; TRBD1 agrees at 10 bases. V shed 2 bases, J shed 1 base, and the junction held 11 bases outside the gene matches. The germline gives CDR1 KGHSH, CDR2 LQKENI. The CDR3 extends over 19 amino acids. The CDR3 coding sequence is TGTGCCAGCTCACCAACCGGGACAGGGGATCCTTCGGCCAAAAACATTCAGTACTTC. Translation gives CASSPTGTGDPSAKNIQYF.

The V gene is TRBV7-2, the J gene TRBJ2-2, with a possible D match to TRBD2 (6 bases). This CDR3 is 14 amino acids long. The germline gives CDR1 SGHTA, CDR2 FQGNSA. V gave up 2 bases and J gave up 8 bases, with 12 bases separating them. CDR3 amino acids: CASSLSPGRGELFF. In DNA form, the CDR3 reads TGTGCCAGCAGCTTAAGTCCGGGGAGGGGGGAGCTGTTTTTT. The whole variable domain, filled in from reference TRBV7-2 and TRBJ2-2, reads GAGVSQSPSNKVTEKGKDVELRCDPISGHTALYWYRQSLGQGLEFLIYFQGNSAPDKSGLPSDRFSAERTGGSVSTLTIQRTQQEDSAVYLCASSLSPGRGELFFGEGSRLTVL.